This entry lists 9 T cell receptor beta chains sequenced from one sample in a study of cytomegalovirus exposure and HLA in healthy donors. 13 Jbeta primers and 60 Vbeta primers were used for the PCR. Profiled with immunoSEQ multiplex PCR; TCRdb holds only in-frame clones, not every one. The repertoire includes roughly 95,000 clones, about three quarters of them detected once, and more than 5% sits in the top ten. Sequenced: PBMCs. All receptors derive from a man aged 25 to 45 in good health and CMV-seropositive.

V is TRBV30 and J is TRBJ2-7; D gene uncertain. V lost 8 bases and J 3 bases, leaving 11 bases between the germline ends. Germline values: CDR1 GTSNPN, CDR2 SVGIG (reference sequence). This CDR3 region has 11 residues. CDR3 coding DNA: TGTGCCATTGAAGCCAACTACGAGCAGTACTTC. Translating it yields CAIEANYEQYF.

The CDR3: CATGLGRRHQETQYF. The CDR3 DNA reads as TGTGCCACCGGGCTAGGGAGACGCCACCAAGAGACCCAGTACTTC. The chain carries TRBV15 and TRBJ2-5, with D maybe TRBD2 (5 bases). The germline V gene has CDR1 LNHNV and CDR2 YYDKDF (reference sequence). The V gene lost 8 bases and the J gene lost 0 bases, with 16 bases spanning the gap. The length of the CDR3 is 15 residues.

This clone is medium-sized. In DNA form, the CDR3 reads TGTGCCAGCAGTCACAGGGGGCGGGAAACTGAAGCTTTCTTT. This encodes CASSHRGRETEAFF. This chain joins TRBV6-5 and TRBJ1-1; 9 bases align to TRBD1. The junction had 6 bases not matched to a gene; V was cut back by 5 bases and J by 5 bases. The CDR3 consists of 14 residues. CDR1 is MNHEY, CDR2 SVGAGI, per germline.

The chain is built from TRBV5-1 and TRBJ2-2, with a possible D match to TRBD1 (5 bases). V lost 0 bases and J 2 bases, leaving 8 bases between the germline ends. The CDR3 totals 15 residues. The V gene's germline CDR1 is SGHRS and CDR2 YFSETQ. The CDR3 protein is CASSLGQGNTGELFF. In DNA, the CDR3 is TGCGCCAGCAGCTTGGGGCAGGGAAACACCGGGGAGCTGTTTTTT.

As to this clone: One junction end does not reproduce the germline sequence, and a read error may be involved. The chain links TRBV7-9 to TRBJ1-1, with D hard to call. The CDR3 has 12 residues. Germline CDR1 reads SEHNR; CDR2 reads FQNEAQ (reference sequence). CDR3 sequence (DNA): TGTTCCAGCAGCTTGGGAGAGGGCCTCGCTTTCTTT. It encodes CSSSLGEGLAFF.

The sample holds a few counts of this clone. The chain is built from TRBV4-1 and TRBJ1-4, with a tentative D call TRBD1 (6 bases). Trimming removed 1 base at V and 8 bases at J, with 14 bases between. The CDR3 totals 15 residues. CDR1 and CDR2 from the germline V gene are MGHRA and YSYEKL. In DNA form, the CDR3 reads TGCGCCAGCAGCCAAGGTTTCAGGGGCCGGGAAAAACTGTTTTTT. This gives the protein CASSQGFRGREKLFF.

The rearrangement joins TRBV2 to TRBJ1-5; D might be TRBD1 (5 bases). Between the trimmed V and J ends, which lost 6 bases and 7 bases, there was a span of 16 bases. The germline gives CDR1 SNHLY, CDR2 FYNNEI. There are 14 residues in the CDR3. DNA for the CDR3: TGTGCCAGCAGCATTCAGGGAATGGACCAGCCCCAGCATTTT. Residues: CASSIQGMDQPQHF.

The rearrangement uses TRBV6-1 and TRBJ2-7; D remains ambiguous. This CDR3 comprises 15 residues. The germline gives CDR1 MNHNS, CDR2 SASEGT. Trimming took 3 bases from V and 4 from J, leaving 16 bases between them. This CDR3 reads CASSDSTQALYEQYV. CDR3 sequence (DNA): TGTGCCAGCAGTGACAGCACCCAGGCCCTATACGAGCAGTACGTC.

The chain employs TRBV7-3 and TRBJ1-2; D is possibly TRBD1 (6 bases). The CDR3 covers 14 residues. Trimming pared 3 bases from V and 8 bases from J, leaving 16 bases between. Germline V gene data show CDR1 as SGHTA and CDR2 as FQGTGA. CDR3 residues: CASSFNKRGNGYTF. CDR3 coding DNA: TGTGCCAGCAGCTTTAACAAAAGGGGGAACGGCTACACCTTC.